The rows below give T cell receptor beta chains drawn from one sample of a study of T cell changes during pregnancy in multiple sclerosis. Here immunoSEQ multiplex PCR was the method, and the copy in TCRdb shows in-frame clones only, minus some. The repertoire includes fewer than 85,000 clones, 93% of them detected once, and roughly 2.5% sits in the top ten. This specimen was peripheral blood, taken in the second trimester of pregnancy. The receptors here all came from a female donor with multiple sclerosis, enrolled in a pregnancy study. CDR3s include the opening cysteine and the closing phenylalanine or tryptophan. Part of the rows lack a size; the others show once, few, many or a class for expanded clones.

clone_size v_call cdr3_aa
few TRBV2 CASSEAGTVYGYTF
once TRBV2 CATLQGARGEQYF
NA TRBV27 CASSPGTGGRNEQFF
NA TRBV4-1 CASSQDRSPGDYTF
few TRBV19 CASSVEGTTEAFF
NA TRBV11-2 CASAQTSGGLDTQYF
NA TRBV10-3 CAISEGLASATSTDTQYF
NA TRBV6-1 CASSVRAPPDIQYF
once TRBV19 CASSTTSDRLSRNEQFF
NA TRBV9 CASSELSGGANNEQFF
NA TRBV5-6 CASSLAAAGWAYEQYF
NA TRBV11-1 CASSHGDTEAFF
NA TRBV9 CASSPRPSERDFYEQYF
NA TRBV25-1 CASSEIGGGAGETQYF
NA TRBV28 CASSFGEGLSGMGGYTF
NA TRBV7-7 CASSLVAEQGPLTNNEQFF
NA TRBV5-6 CASSLWLDRVEETQYF
NA TRBV5-1 CASSPDRGSYNSPLHF
once TRBV2 CASSGTGDQPQHF
NA TRBV11-3 CASSFSHGNSPLHF
NA TRBV5-1 CASSLVPNNEKLFF
NA TRBV5-1 CASIGTGNTGELFF
NA TRBV15 CATSRDSGGADTQYF
NA TRBV9 CASGLRAGRNNEQFF
NA TRBV27 CASSQTVTGAKGTQYF
NA TRBV5-6 CASSLGTSHEQYF
NA TRBV4-1 CASSRELYGLQRVTDTQYF
NA TRBV7-7 CASSPHRRTSGVRSSYNEQFF
NA TRBV2 CASVTETGSEQYF
NA TRBV4-2 CASSQAGDTIYF
NA TRBV28 CASRARQGSPLHF
NA TRBV7-2 CASSPNSYEQYF
NA TRBV7-9 CASSPQGNTEAFF
NA TRBV14 CASSPLNRGTQYF
NA TRBV11-2 CASSLGTSAGRETQYF
NA TRBV19 CASSSGGSNQPQHF
NA TRBV5-4 CASSGDGGQYEQYF
once TRBV7-9 CASSPPAQGTSPLHF
NA TRBV13 CASSLPGASLETQYF
NA TRBV6-1 CASSSRQNYGYTF
NA TRBV7-9 CASSVRISGTGELFF
NA TRBV11-2 CASSLVLAGRTDTQYF
NA TRBV7-8 CASSFRDRDHGYTF
NA TRBV30 CAWAGAPTDTQYF
NA TRBV18 CASSPVAGNYNEQFF
NA TRBV6-4 CASSERGENQPQHF
NA TRBV2 CASSETGYTEAFF
NA TRBV4-1 CASSQAGVSTDTQYF
NA TRBV28 CASRRDRSHGYTF
once TRBV11-3 CASSSKGQPYNEQFF
NA TRBV6-6 CASSYRTGQVEETQYF